This is a list of T cell receptor beta chains from one sample in a study of blood T cell repertoires in COVID-19. The protocol was immunoSEQ multiplex PCR, while the TCRdb copy is restricted to in-frame clones and leaves out a portion. Of 60,000 or so clones listed, around 87% are singletons. Sequenced: peripheral blood. These receptors originate from a human donor with acute or convalescent COVID-19. The donor label of this sample is uncertain. CDR3s include the opening cysteine and the closing phenylalanine or tryptophan. A D gene is named only where the DNA matches it firmly. Size values are once, few and many counts, or a class for expanded clones, and some rows have none.

v_call	j_call	clone_size	d_call	cdr3_aa	cdr3_nt
TRBV5-1	TRBJ1-3	once	-	CASSSGFTGNTIYF	TGCGCCAGCAGCTCAGGGTTTACTGGAAACACCATATATTTT
TRBV5-6	TRBJ1-5	-	-	CASSAGLPGQPQHF	TGTGCCAGCAGCGCGGGCCTACCCGGGCAGCCCCAGCATTTT
TRBV19	TRBJ2-7	few	-	CASQAAGEQYF	TGTGCCAGCCAGGCGGCGGGGGAGCAGTACTTC
TRBV10-1	TRBJ1-5	medium-sized	-	CASSEGTGIDQPQHF	TGCGCCAGCAGTGAGGGTACGGGGATCGATCAGCCCCAGCATTTT
TRBV6-1	TRBJ1-5	-	-	CASSEVGGVNNQPQHF	TGTGCCAGCAGTGAAGTCGGGGGGGTAAACAATCAGCCCCAGCATTTT
TRBV27	TRBJ1-2	few	-	CASSLTYDRGYGYTF	TGTGCCAGCAGTTTGACTTATGACCGAGGATATGGCTACACCTTC
TRBV9	TRBJ1-1	-	TRBD1	CASSVDTGAEAFF	TGTGCCAGCAGCGTAGATACAGGGGCTGAAGCTTTCTTT
TRBV24-1	TRBJ2-3	-	-	CATARDTDTQYF	TGTGCCACCGCGCGGGACACAGATACGCAGTATTTT
TRBV19	TRBJ2-3	few	TRBD1	CASRDRGRADTQYF	TGTGCCAGTCGGGACAGGGGGCGAGCAGATACGCAGTATTTT
TRBV5-1	TRBJ1-4	-	TRBD1	CASSFDRGRGTNEKLFF	TGCGCCAGCAGCTTCGACAGGGGAAGGGGTACTAATGAAAAACTGTTTTTT
TRBV2	TRBJ2-2	-	TRBD2	CASSRTSGSSGELFF	TGTGCCAGCAGTCGGACTAGCGGGAGCTCCGGGGAGCTGTTTTTT
TRBV5-4	TRBJ2-2	-	TRBD1	CASSPRDRVRGELFF	TGTGCCAGCAGCCCCCGGGACAGGGTGCGCGGGGAGCTGTTTTTT
TRBV28	TRBJ1-1	-	-	CASSSGGAPGTEAFF	TGTGCCAGCAGTTCGGGAGGGGCGCCGGGCACTGAAGCTTTCTTT
TRBV7-6	TRBJ2-2	-	-	CASSFYGSGTGELFF	TGTGCCAGCAGCTTCTACGGGAGCGGCACCGGGGAGCTGTTTTTT
TRBV5-1	TRBJ2-5	-	-	CASSFSHGGGETQYF	TGCGCCAGCAGCTTTAGCCACGGGGGAGGAGAGACCCAGTACTTC
TRBV5-4	TRBJ2-3	-	TRBD2	CASSLGWSGRGTTDTQYF	TGTGCCAGCAGCTTAGGCTGGAGCGGGAGGGGGACCACAGATACGCAGTATTTT
TRBV5-1	TRBJ2-1	once	TRBD2	CASSLALVAGGHEQFF	TGCGCCAGCAGCTTGGCCCTAGTAGCGGGGGGCCATGAGCAGTTCTTC
TRBV5-6	TRBJ1-1	-	-	CASSLGWQGLAFF	TGTGCCAGCAGCCTTGGTTGGCAGGGTTTAGCTTTCTTT
TRBV5-4	TRBJ2-1	once	TRBD1	CASSFTGTGGDEQFF	TGTGCCAGCAGCTTCACCGGGACAGGAGGGGATGAGCAGTTCTTC
TRBV14	TRBJ2-5	-	-	CASSQVRGASQETQYF	TGTGCCAGCAGCCAAGTGCGGGGAGCAAGCCAAGAGACCCAGTACTTC
TRBV6-6	TRBJ2-3	few	-	CASSKLRTAVVDTQYF	TGTGCCAGCAGCAAGCTGAGGACTGCTGTCGTTGATACGCAGTATTTT
TRBV11-2	TRBJ2-5	-	-	CASSLGPQGGETQYF	TGTGCCAGCAGCTTAGGGCCCCAGGGGGGAGAGACCCAGTACTTC
TRBV6-2/TRBV6-3	TRBJ2-5	-	-	CASSARETQYF	TGTGCCAGCAGTGCCCGGGAGACCCAGTACTTC
TRBV11-2	TRBJ1-1	-	-	CASSLVRGRQVTEAFF	TGTGCCAGCAGCTTAGTCAGAGGGCGACAGGTCACTGAAGCTTTCTTT
TRBV30	TRBJ2-5	-	TRBD2	CAWITSGGRRGETQYF	TGTGCCTGGATCACTAGCGGGGGGCGACGTGGCGAGACCCAGTACTTC
TRBV12-3/TRBV12-4	TRBJ1-2	-	-	CASGREVVDGYTF	TGTGCCAGCGGGCGGGAGGTGGTCGATGGCTACACCTTC
TRBV7-2	TRBJ1-6	-	-	CASSLIRGGSPLHF	TGTGCCAGCAGCTTAATACGCGGGGGTTCACCCCTCCACTTT
TRBV7-3	TRBJ2-5	-	TRBD2	CASSPTSGMAETQYF	TGTGCCAGCAGCCCGACTAGCGGGATGGCAGAGACCCAGTACTTC
TRBV6-2/TRBV6-3	TRBJ1-1	-	-	CASSRLTVMNTEAFF	TGTGCCAGCAGTCGTCTGACAGTGATGAACACTGAAGCTTTCTTT
TRBV9	TRBJ1-2	once	-	CASSGGDGPFFGYTF	TGTGCCAGCAGCGGGGGGGATGGGCCTTTCTTTGGCTACACCTTC
TRBV6-5	TRBJ1-4	-	TRBD1	CASSLPGTGNEKLFF	TGTGCCAGCAGTCTCCCCGGGACAGGGAATGAAAAACTGTTTTTT
TRBV19	TRBJ2-5	once	TRBD1	CASSSRTGGQETQYF	TGTGCCAGTAGTAGTCGGACAGGGGGACAAGAGACCCAGTACTTC
TRBV28	TRBJ2-7	-	TRBD2	CASSFLAGVAPQYF	TGTGCCAGCAGTTTTCTCGCGGGAGTGGCACCGCAGTACTTC
TRBV5-5	TRBJ1-4	-	TRBD1	CASSLAGGNEKLFF	TGTGCCAGCAGCTTGGCAGGGGGGAATGAAAAACTGTTTTTT
TRBV14	TRBJ1-2	once	TRBD1	CASSQGTGVLLNYGYTF	TGTGCCAGCAGCCAGGGGACAGGGGTCCTACTTAACTATGGCTACACCTTC
TRBV10-3	TRBJ2-3	-	-	CAISAASRSTDTQYF	TGTGCCATCAGTGCGGCTAGCCGGAGTACAGATACGCAGTATTTT
TRBV2	TRBJ2-2	-	-	CASHRGYGELFF	TGTGCCAGCCATAGGGGCTACGGGGAGCTGTTTTTT
TRBV6-5	TRBJ2-1	once	TRBD1	CASTGQDMYNEQFF	TGTGCCAGCACAGGACAGGATATGTACAATGAGCAGTTCTTC
TRBV19	TRBJ2-4	-	TRBD2	CASSGTSGGPVADIQYF	TGTGCCAGTAGTGGGACTAGCGGGGGGCCCGTGGCGGACATTCAGTACTTC
TRBV27	TRBJ1-4	-	-	CASSSMRGATNEKLFF	TGTGCCAGCAGTTCTATGCGCGGCGCAACTAATGAAAAACTGTTTTTT
TRBV10-3	TRBJ1-1	-	-	CAIRDRDKGTEAFF	TGTGCCATCAGGGACCGGGACAAGGGCACTGAAGCTTTCTTT
TRBV28	TRBJ1-2	-	TRBD1	CASRDRGRSLDGYTF	TGTGCCAGCCGGGACAGGGGGCGTTCACTCGATGGCTACACCTTC
TRBV29-1	TRBJ1-1	once	-	CSVGPGLNTEAFF	TGCAGCGTTGGGCCAGGGCTGAACACTGAAGCTTTCTTT
TRBV4-2	TRBJ1-3	-	-	CASRRAGDDSGNTIYF	TGTGCCAGCCGCCGGGCAGGCGACGACTCTGGAAACACCATATATTTT
TRBV5-1	TRBJ1-5	-	-	CASSPSRGGGAITGSNQPQHF	TGCGCCAGCAGCCCAAGTAGGGGTGGGGGAGCAATCACAGGGAGCAATCAGCCCCAGCATTTT
TRBV2	TRBJ1-4	-	TRBD1	CASRRASGTGSGGEKLFF	TGTGCCAGCAGACGAGCCTCCGGGACAGGGTCGGGGGGTGAAAAACTGTTTTTT
TRBV5-1	TRBJ2-3	-	TRBD1	CASSLGTGEDTQYF	TGCGCCAGCAGCTTGGGGACAGGCGAAGATACGCAGTATTTT
TRBV11-3	TRBJ2-2	few	-	CASAVGSTGELFF	TGTGCCAGCGCAGTCGGGTCTACCGGGGAGCTGTTTTTT
TRBV5-1	TRBJ1-1	-	-	CASSATGFLNTEAFF	TGCGCCAGCAGCGCGACTGGGTTCCTTAACACTGAAGCTTTCTTT
TRBV7-9	TRBJ2-1	-	-	CASKRRSQNNEQFF	TGTGCCAGCAAGAGGCGGAGCCAGAATAATGAGCAGTTCTTC
TRBV24-1	TRBJ2-2	once	-	CATRQGPTGELFF	TGTGCCACCAGACAGGGACCCACCGGGGAGCTGTTTTTT
TRBV29-1	TRBJ2-5	once	-	CSVESGSQETQYF	TGCAGCGTTGAATCGGGGAGCCAAGAGACCCAGTACTTC
TRBV28	TRBJ2-1	-	-	CATSWNRYNEQFF	TGTGCCACCTCTTGGAACAGGTACAATGAGCAGTTCTTC
TRBV4-2	TRBJ1-3	-	TRBD1	CASSQEDRAGNTIYF	TGTGCCAGCAGCCAAGAGGACAGGGCTGGAAACACCATATATTTT
TRBV11-2	TRBJ2-7	-	TRBD2	CASSLAMAGGSYEQYF	TGTGCCAGCAGCTTAGCTATGGCGGGAGGGTCCTACGAGCAGTACTTC
TRBV28	TRBJ2-7	-	-	CASSFSGHGFLYEQYF	TGTGCCAGCAGTTTTTCTGGACACGGCTTCTTATACGAGCAGTACTTC
TRBV5-1	TRBJ1-6	-	TRBD1	CASKTGTGAMALHF	TGCGCCAGTAAAACCGGGACAGGGGCCATGGCCCTCCACTTT
TRBV6-5	TRBJ2-1	-	-	CASRPIQGSNEQFF	TGTGCCAGCAGGCCGATTCAGGGGAGCAATGAGCAGTTCTTC
TRBV18	TRBJ2-7	-	-	CASSPRSLGEQYF	TGTGCCAGCTCACCGAGGTCCCTAGGCGAGCAGTACTTC